Given below is one T cell receptor beta chain in context. Its antigen is unidentified. The treatment: about 20 received Ad26.COV2.S at low or high dose, single or two shots; roughly 5 received placebo; per-sample allocation not given. All samples were drawn on day 63, counting from the first vaccine or placebo injection. The data derive from a study of Ad26.COV2.S vaccination and SARS-CoV-2 variants. Whole-study results and caveats: Among vaccine recipients, spike-specific TCR breadth exceeded that of placebo recipients.

Repertoires were generated with immunoSEQ multiplex PCR, while TCRdb's copy carries only in-frame clones and drops some. The table shows a few hundred thousand clones, with about 89% occurring only once. V trimming: 3 bases; J trimming: 7 bases; junction bases outside the gene matches: 6. The CDR3 loop spans 15 amino acids. Germline V lookup: CDR1 DFQATT, CDR2 SNEGSKA (reference sequence). The rearrangement joins TRBV20-1 to TRBJ2-2; 12 bases map to TRBD2. This receptor was obtained from a person aged 18-60 years who received the Ad26.COV2.S COVID-19 vaccine or a placebo. This sample comprised peripheral blood, obtained in a trial of Ad26.COV2.S vaccine versus placebo. For the CDR3, the DNA is TGCAGTGCTAGTTCGACTAGCGGGAGTCTCGGGGAGCTGTTTTTT. It is translated as CSASSTSGSLGELFF.